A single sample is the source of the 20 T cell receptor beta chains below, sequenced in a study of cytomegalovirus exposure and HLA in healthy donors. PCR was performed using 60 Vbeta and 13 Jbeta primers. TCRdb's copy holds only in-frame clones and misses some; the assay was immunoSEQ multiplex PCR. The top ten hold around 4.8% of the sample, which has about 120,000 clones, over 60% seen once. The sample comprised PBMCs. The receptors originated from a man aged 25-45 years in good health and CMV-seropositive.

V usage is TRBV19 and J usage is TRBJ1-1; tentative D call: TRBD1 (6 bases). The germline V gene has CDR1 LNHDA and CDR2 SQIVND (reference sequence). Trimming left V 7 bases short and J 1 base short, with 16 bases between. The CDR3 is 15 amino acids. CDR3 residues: CASIGRGTANTEAFF. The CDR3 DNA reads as TGTGCCAGTATAGGGAGGGGGACCGCGAACACTGAAGCTTTCTTT.

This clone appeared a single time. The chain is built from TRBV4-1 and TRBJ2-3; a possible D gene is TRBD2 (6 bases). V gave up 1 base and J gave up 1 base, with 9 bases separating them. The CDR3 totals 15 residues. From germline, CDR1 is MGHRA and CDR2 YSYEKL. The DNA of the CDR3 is TGCGCCAGCAGCCAAGGACTAGGGGGCACAGATACGCAGTATTTT. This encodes CASSQGLGGTDTQYF.

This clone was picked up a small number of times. CDR3 sequence (DNA): TGTGCCAGCAGCTTAAGCGGGTCCGCCGAGCAGTACTTC. Protein: CASSLSGSAEQYF. The V and J genes are TRBV5-4 and TRBJ2-7, with TRBD2 as a possible D gene (6 bases). CDR3 length equals 13 residues. CDR1 and CDR2 from the germline V gene are SGHNT and YYREEE (reference sequence). Trimming removed 2 bases at V and 6 bases at J, with 12 bases between.

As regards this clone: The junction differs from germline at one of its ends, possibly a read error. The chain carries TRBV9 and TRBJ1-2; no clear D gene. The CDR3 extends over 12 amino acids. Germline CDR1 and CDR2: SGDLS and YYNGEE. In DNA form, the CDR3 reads TGTGCCAGCAGCCCCCGGAGCTATGACTACACCTTC. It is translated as CASSPRSYDYTF.

The CDR3 coding sequence is TGTGCCAGCAGGTCCACAGGGGGCCGATCCTACGAGCAGTACTTC. Amino acid sequence: CASRSTGGRSYEQYF. V usage is TRBV28 and J usage is TRBJ2-7; 9 nucleotides line up with TRBD1. V trimming: 6 bases; J trimming: 1 base; junction bases outside the gene matches: 7. Germline V gene lookup returns CDR1 MDHEN and CDR2 SYDVKM. The CDR3 is 15 amino acids.

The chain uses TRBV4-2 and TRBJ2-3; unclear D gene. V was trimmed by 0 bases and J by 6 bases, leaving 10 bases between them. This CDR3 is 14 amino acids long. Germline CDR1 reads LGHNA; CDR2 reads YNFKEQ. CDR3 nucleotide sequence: TGTGCCAGCAGCCAAGATCTCGTCGAGGATACGCAGTATTTT. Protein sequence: CASSQDLVEDTQYF.

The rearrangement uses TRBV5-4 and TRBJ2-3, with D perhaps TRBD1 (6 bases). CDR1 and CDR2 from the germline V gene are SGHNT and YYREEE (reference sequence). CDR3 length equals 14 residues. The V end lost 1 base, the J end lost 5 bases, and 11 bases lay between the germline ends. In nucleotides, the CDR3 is TGTGCCAGCAGCTTGCAGGGGCCCCAAGATACGCAGTATTTT. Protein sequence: CASSLQGPQDTQYF.

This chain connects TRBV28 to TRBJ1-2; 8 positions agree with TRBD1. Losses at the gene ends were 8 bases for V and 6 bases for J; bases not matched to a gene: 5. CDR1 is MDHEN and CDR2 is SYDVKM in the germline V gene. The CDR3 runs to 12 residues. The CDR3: CASQTGVDGYTF. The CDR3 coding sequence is TGTGCCAGCCAGACAGGGGTTGATGGCTACACCTTC.

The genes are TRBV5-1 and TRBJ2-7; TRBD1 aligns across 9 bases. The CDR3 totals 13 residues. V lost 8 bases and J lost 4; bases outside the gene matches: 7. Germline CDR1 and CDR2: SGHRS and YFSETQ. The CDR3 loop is CAREDRGGYEQYF. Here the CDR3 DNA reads TGCGCCAGAGAGGACAGGGGTGGATACGAGCAGTACTTC.

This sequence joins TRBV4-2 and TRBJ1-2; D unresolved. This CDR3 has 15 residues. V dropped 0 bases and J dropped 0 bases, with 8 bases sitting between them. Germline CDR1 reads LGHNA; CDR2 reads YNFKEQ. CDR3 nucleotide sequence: TGTGCCAGCAGCCAAGAGGCCAGGCCTAACTATGGCTACACCTTC. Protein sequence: CASSQEARPNYGYTF.

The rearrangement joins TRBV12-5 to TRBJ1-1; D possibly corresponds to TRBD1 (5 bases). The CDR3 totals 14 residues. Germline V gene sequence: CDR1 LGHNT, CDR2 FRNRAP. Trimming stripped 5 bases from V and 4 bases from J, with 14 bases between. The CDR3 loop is CASGVSPQGTEAFF. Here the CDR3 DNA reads TGTGCTAGTGGTGTAAGCCCCCAGGGCACTGAAGCTTTCTTT. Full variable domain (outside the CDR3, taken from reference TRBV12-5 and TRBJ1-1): DARVTQTPRHKVTEMGQEVTMRCQPILGHNTVFWYRQTMMQGLELLAYFRNRAPLDDSGMPKDRFSAEMPDATLATLKIQPSEPRDSAVYFCASGVSPQGTEAFFGQGTRLTVV.

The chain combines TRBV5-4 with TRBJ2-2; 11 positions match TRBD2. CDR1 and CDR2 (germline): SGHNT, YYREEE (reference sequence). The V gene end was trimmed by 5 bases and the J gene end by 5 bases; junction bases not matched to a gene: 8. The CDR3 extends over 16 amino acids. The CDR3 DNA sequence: TGTGCCAGCAGTTCTGGACTAGCGGGTGAGACCGGGGAGCTGTTTTTT. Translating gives CASSSGLAGETGELFF.

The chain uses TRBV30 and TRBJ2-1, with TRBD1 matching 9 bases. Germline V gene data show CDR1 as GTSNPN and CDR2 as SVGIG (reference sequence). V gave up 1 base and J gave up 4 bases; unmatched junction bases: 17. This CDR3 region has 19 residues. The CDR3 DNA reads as TGTGCCTGGAGTGCTTACAGGGGAGTCTCGACAGGGGGATACAATGAGCAGTTCTTC. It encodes CAWSAYRGVSTGGYNEQFF.

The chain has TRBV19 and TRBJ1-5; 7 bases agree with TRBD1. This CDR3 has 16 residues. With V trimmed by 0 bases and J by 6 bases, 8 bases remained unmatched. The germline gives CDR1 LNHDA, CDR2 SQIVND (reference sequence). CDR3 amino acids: CASSIDHRGGGQPQHF. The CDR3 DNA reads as TGTGCCAGTAGTATAGATCACAGGGGTGGTGGTCAGCCCCAGCATTTT.

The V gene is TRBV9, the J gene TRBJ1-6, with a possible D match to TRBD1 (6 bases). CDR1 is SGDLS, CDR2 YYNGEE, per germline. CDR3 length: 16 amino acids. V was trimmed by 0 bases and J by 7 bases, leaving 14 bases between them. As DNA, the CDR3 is TGTGCCAGCAGCGTAGAGGCAGGGGTGGGAAATTCACCCCTCCACTTT. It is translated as CASSVEAGVGNSPLHF.

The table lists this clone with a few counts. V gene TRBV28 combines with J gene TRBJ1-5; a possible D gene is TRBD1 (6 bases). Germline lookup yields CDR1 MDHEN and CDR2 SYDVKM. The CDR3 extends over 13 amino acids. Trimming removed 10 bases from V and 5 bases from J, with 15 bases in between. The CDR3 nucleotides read TGTGCCACGTCTAAGGGGGTCCATCAGCCCCAGCATTTT. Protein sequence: CATSKGVHQPQHF.

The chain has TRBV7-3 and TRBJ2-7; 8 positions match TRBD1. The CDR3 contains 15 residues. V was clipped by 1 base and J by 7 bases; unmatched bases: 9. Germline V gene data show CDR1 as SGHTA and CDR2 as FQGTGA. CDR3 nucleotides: TGTGCCAGCAGCTTAATGGGCAGGGGGCTAGGAGAGCAGTACTTC. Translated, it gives CASSLMGRGLGEQYF. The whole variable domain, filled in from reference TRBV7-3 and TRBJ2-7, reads GAGVSQTPSNKVTEKGKYVELRCDPISGHTALYWYRQSLGQGPEFLIYFQGTGAADDSGLPNDRFFAVRPEGSVSTLKIQRTERGDSAVYLCASSLMGRGLGEQYFGPGTRLTVT.

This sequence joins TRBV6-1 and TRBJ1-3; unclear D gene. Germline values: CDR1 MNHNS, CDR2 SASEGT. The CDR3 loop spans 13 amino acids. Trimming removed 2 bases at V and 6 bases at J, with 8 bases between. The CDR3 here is CASSEWPENTIYF. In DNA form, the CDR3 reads TGTGCCAGCAGTGAATGGCCCGAAAACACCATATATTTT.

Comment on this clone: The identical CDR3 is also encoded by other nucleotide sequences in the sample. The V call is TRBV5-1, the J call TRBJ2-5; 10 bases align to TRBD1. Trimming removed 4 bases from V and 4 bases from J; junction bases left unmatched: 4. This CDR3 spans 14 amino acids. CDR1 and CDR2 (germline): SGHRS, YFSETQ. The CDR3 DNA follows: TGCGCCAGCAGCCCCGGACAGGGGGGAGAGACCCAGTACTTC. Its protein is CASSPGQGGETQYF.

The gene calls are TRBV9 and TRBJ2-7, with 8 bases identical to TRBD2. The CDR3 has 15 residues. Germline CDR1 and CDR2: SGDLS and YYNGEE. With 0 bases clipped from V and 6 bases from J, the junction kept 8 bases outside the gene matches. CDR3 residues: CASSVDAGGWSEQYF. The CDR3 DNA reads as TGTGCCAGCAGCGTAGACGCGGGGGGCTGGAGCGAGCAGTACTTC. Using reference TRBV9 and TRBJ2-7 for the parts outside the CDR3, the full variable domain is DSGVTQTPKHLITATGQRVTLRCSPRSGDLSVYWYQQSLDQGLQFLIQYYNGEERAKGNILERFSAQQFPDLHSELNLSSLELGDSALYFCASSVDAGGWSEQYFGPGTRLTVT.